A single TCR beta chain is shown here with its context. Its antigen is as yet unknown. The sample originates from a study of CD8 T cells in ankylosing spondylitis. The CDR3 is 12 amino acids. Germline V gives CDR1 SEHNR, CDR2 FQNEAQ (reference sequence). The V end was cut by 10 bases, the J end by 13 bases, with 22 bases between. Overall study findings and caveats: In ankylosing spondylitis patients, matched synovial fluid reportedly showed significant enrichment of disease-linked clones. Disease-linked clones had a CD8+ phenotype and relatively low frequency in peripheral blood. Roughly 8 highly homologous variants made up a TCR beta motif, and this motif appeared characteristic of ankylosing spondylitis blood.

A quantitative 5'-RACE method, one with molecular barcodes, was used to make TCR beta libraries. TCRdb called the 5' RACE reads again in MiXCR, with one record for every CDR3 protein. Among approximately 520,000 distinct CDR3 sequences, about 5% were seen once, and the ten largest hold approximately 3.5%. The chain carries TRBV7-9 and TRBJ1-2, with D tentatively TRBD1 (5 bases). This TCR derives from a male donor with ankylosing spondylitis. The sample taken for sequencing was blood, either unsorted or a sorted T cell fraction (not recorded which). In DNA, the CDR3 is TGTGCCATCGGCCCCGGGGACCGGTGCTGCACCTTC. Protein: CAIGPGDRCCTF.